Presented here are 7 T cell receptor beta chains from one specimen sequenced in a study of cytomegalovirus exposure and HLA in healthy donors. PCR was performed using 60 Vbeta and 13 Jbeta primers. This table comes from immunoSEQ multiplex PCR, and its TCRdb copy is limited to in-frame clones, with some not included. The repertoire holds about 100,000 clones, about four fifths seen once, with 3% in the top ten. The specimen sequenced was PBMCs. The receptors derive from a female donor in good health and CMV-seropositive.

The chain couples TRBV7-3 to TRBJ2-5, with 9 bases fitting TRBD1. Germline-derived CDR1 and CDR2 are SGHTA and FQGTGA. Trimming at V came to 5 bases and at J to 5 bases, leaving 3 bases not matched to a gene. The CDR3 has 13 residues. CDR3 sequence: CASSGQGMETQYF. For the CDR3, the DNA is TGTGCCAGCAGCGGACAGGGGATGGAGACCCAGTACTTC.

This clone is a singleton in its sample. The CDR3 sequence: CASFYREEVDEQFF. In nucleotides, the CDR3 is TGCGCCAGCTTTTATCGGGAGGAGGTTGATGAGCAGTTCTTC. The V gene is TRBV5-1, the J gene TRBJ2-1, with TRBD2 matching 7 bases. The CDR3 consists of 14 residues. Trimming removed 7 bases from V and 8 bases from J; junction bases left unmatched: 12. Per the germline V gene, CDR1 is SGHRS and CDR2 is YFSETQ.

This rearrangement joins TRBV6-6 to TRBJ1-1, with a weak D call TRBD1 (5 bases). The CDR3 spans 15 residues. CDR1 and CDR2 (germline): MNHNY, SVGAGI (reference sequence). Trimming pared 6 bases from V and 0 bases from J, leaving 14 bases between. This CDR3 reads CASSLGGDLNTEAFF. As DNA, the CDR3 is TGTGCCAGCAGCCTCGGGGGGGACTTGAACACTGAAGCTTTCTTT.

The rearrangement links TRBV9 to TRBJ2-7; a possible D gene is TRBD2 (5 bases). V lost 0 bases to trimming and J lost 5 bases, with 15 bases between them. Germline lookup yields CDR1 SGDLS and CDR2 YYNGEE. The CDR3 consists of 15 residues. Here the CDR3 DNA reads TGTGCCAGCAGCGTAGGTTCCGCTCCACTAGACGAGCAGTACTTC. Its translation is CASSVGSAPLDEQYF. Based on the CDR3 plus reference TRBV9 and TRBJ2-7, the full variable domain is DSGVTQTPKHLITATGQRVTLRCSPRSGDLSVYWYQQSLDQGLQFLIQYYNGEERAKGNILERFSAQQFPDLHSELNLSSLELGDSALYFCASSVGSAPLDEQYFGPGTRLTVT.

The rearrangement links TRBV28 to TRBJ2-3; a possible D gene is TRBD1 (6 bases). CDR3 length: 13 residues. Trimming took 5 bases from V and 4 from J, leaving 10 bases between them. Germline values: CDR1 MDHEN, CDR2 SYDVKM. CDR3 region: CASSTGIPDTQYF. In DNA form, the CDR3 reads TGTGCCAGCAGTACAGGGATTCCAGATACGCAGTATTTT.

This clone was picked up a small number of times. The chain has TRBV29-1 and TRBJ1-5, with D unresolved. The CDR3 spans 12 residues. The V and J ends lost 4 bases and 7 bases respectively, with 11 bases between them. The germline V gene has CDR1 SQVTM and CDR2 ANQGSEA. CDR3 DNA sequence: TGCAGCGTTGGATCAGACTACCAGCCCCAGCATTTT. As protein: CSVGSDYQPQHF.

The genes are TRBV7-3 and TRBJ2-7; the D gene is possibly TRBD1 (5 bases). In germline, CDR1 is SGHTA, CDR2 FQGTGA. With 2 bases removed from V and 2 bases from J, the gap between germline ends came to 13 bases. The CDR3 covers 15 residues. CDR3 amino acids: CASSLWGNAAYEQYF. CDR3 DNA: TGTGCCAGCAGCTTATGGGGCAATGCGGCCTACGAGCAGTACTTC.